What follows are 26 T cell receptor beta chains derived from one specimen sequenced in a study of blood T cell repertoires in COVID-19. The method was immunoSEQ multiplex PCR; TCRdb's version includes in-frame clones alone and lacks a portion of them. The data show almost 80,000 clones, 75% to 95% seen once. The specimen was peripheral blood. These receptors all stem from a woman of 80 years or more with acute or convalescent COVID-19.

V is TRBV5-1 and J is TRBJ1-5; 9 bases fit TRBD1. Germline CDR1 is SGHRS and CDR2 is YFSETQ. With 0 bases clipped from V and 4 bases from J, the junction kept 2 bases outside the gene matches. This CDR3 has 15 amino acids. The CDR3 here is CASSLDGTGNQPQHF. The CDR3 DNA follows: TGCGCCAGCAGCTTGGATGGGACAGGGAATCAGCCCCAGCATTTT.

The rearrangement uses TRBV18 and TRBJ2-1; a weak D match, TRBD2 (6 bases). Trimming removed 2 bases from V and 7 bases from J, with 6 bases in between. The germline gives CDR1 KGHSH, CDR2 LQKENI. The CDR3 runs 12 residues. CDR3 in DNA: TGTGCCAGCTCACCAGGGAGGAATGAGCAGTTCTTC. Protein product: CASSPGRNEQFF.

This sequence joins TRBV2 and TRBJ2-3; the D gene is possibly TRBD2 (5 bases). V lost 0 bases and J 7 bases, leaving 14 bases between the germline ends. This CDR3 has 15 amino acids. CDR1 and CDR2 (germline): SNHLY, FYNNEI. The CDR3 DNA is TGTGCCAGCAGTGAAGCTGGCGGAGGAGCTAATACGCAGTATTTT. Its translation is CASSEAGGGANTQYF.

The rearrangement links TRBV6-2 or TRBV6-3 to TRBJ1-1; perhaps TRBD1 as D (6 bases). Germline CDR1 reads MNHEY; CDR2 reads SVGEGT. There are 14 residues in the CDR3. V lost 0 bases to trimming and J lost 4 bases, with 9 bases between them. CDR3 sequence (DNA): TGTGCCAGCAGTTACTCGACAGGAGGCACTGAAGCTTTCTTT. Encoded protein: CASSYSTGGTEAFF.

Points on this clone: Its ends do not fully match the called genes, so a read error is possible. The chain is built from TRBV2 and TRBJ2-7; no reliable D call. Per germline, CDR1 SNHLY and CDR2 FYNNEI. CDR3 length: 15 amino acids. The CDR3: CASSEGRLSSYEQYF. The CDR3 bases are TGTGCCAGCAGCGAAGGAAGACTGAGCTCCTACGAGCAGTACTTC.

The rearrangement joins TRBV6-1 to TRBJ2-7, with D tentatively TRBD2 (6 bases). The germline V gene has CDR1 MNHNS and CDR2 SASEGT. The length of the CDR3 is 16 residues. V was shortened by 5 bases and J by 1 base, with 18 bases between the two germline ends. CDR3 in DNA: TGTGCCAGCAGTAAAGACGGACGGGAGAGGTCCTACGAGCAGTACTTC. Amino acid sequence: CASSKDGRERSYEQYF.

The table lists this clone with a count of one. This sequence joins TRBV28 and TRBJ1-3; 9 nucleotides line up with TRBD1. The V gene's germline CDR1 is MDHEN and CDR2 SYDVKM. The trim removed 2 bases at V and 4 bases at J, leaving 6 bases unmatched. The CDR3 is 16 amino acids. Here the CDR3 reads CASSLTGQGEGNTIYF. DNA of the CDR3: TGTGCCAGCAGTTTAACGGGACAGGGTGAAGGAAACACCATATATTTT.

The V gene is TRBV11-2, the J gene TRBJ1-1; 8 bases align to TRBD1. The CDR3 length is 14 residues. Germline V gives CDR1 SGHAT, CDR2 FQNNGV. The V gene end was trimmed by 3 bases and the J gene end by 2 bases; junction bases not matched to a gene: 2. The CDR3 sequence: CASSFQGANTEAFF. The DNA of the CDR3 is TGTGCCAGCAGCTTCCAGGGGGCAAACACTGAAGCTTTCTTT.

The chain joins TRBV25-1 to TRBJ2-4; 8 bases map to TRBD1. Germline loops: CDR1 MGHDK, CDR2 SYGVNS. The CDR3 consists of 14 residues. J gave up 2 bases and V 5 bases, and 2 bases lay outside the gene matches. DNA for the CDR3: TGTGCCAGCAGTAGACAGGGGACCAAAAACATTCAGTACTTC. Its translation is CASSRQGTKNIQYF.

This sequence joins TRBV19 and TRBJ2-1, with TRBD1 matching 8 bases. V shed 1 base, J shed 4 bases, and the junction held 3 bases outside the gene matches. The CDR3 consists of 15 residues. Per the germline V gene, CDR1 is LNHDA and CDR2 is SQIVND (reference sequence). The CDR3 coding sequence is TGTGCCAGTAGTATAGCGGGACAGGCTTACAATGAGCAGTTCTTC. Protein: CASSIAGQAYNEQFF.

V is TRBV7-9 and J is TRBJ1-2, with unresolved D. The germline V gene encodes CDR1 SEHNR and CDR2 FQNEAQ (reference sequence). V gave up 0 bases and J gave up 5 bases, with 4 bases separating them. The CDR3 totals 12 residues. DNA for the CDR3: TGTGCCAGCAGCTTAGCTAGTTATGGCTACACCTTC. This sequence encodes CASSLASYGYTF.

The chain employs TRBV7-2 and TRBJ1-3; D possibly corresponds to TRBD1 (5 bases). The CDR3 is made up of 17 amino acids. CDR1 is SGHTA and CDR2 is FQGNSA in the germline V gene. V lost 0 bases and J lost 0, with 12 bases in between. The CDR3 DNA follows: TGTGCCAGCAGCTTAGCAAGGGGCCAAGGCTCTGGAAACACCATATATTTT. As protein: CASSLARGQGSGNTIYF.

This clone was observed a handful of times. This chain links TRBV7-2 with TRBJ2-4; D possibly corresponds to TRBD2 (6 bases). CDR3 length: 16 amino acids. Trimming shortened V by 1 base and J by 4 bases, and 14 bases separated the two germline ends. Germline lookup yields CDR1 SGHTA and CDR2 FQGNSA. The CDR3 DNA follows: TGTGCCAGCAGCTTAGAAGGCGGGGTGACAAAAAACATTCAGTACTTC. Residues: CASSLEGGVTKNIQYF. Drawing the rest from reference TRBV7-2 and TRBJ2-4, the complete variable domain is GAGVSQSPSNKVTEKGKDVELRCDPISGHTALYWYRQSLGQGLEFLIYFQGNSAPDKSGLPSDRFSAERTGGSVSTLTIQRTQQEDSAVYLCASSLEGGVTKNIQYFGAGTRLSVL.

The chain employs TRBV7-2 and TRBJ2-1, with D perhaps TRBD2 (5 bases). This CDR3 contains 12 residues. Per germline, CDR1 SGHTA and CDR2 FQGNSA. V lost 6 bases to trimming and J lost 8 bases, with 11 bases between them. CDR3 region: CASSRRGYEQFF. Here the CDR3 DNA reads TGTGCCAGCAGTCGAAGAGGGTATGAGCAGTTCTTC.

The CDR3 nucleotides are TGTGCCAGCAAAAGAAGGGGGAAAGAGACCCAGTACTTC. Protein product: CASKRRGKETQYF. V gene TRBV12-3 or TRBV12-4 combines with J gene TRBJ2-5; tentative D call: TRBD1 (6 bases). V lost 7 bases to trimming and J lost 3 bases, with 12 bases between them. The CDR3 contains 13 residues.

The chain uses TRBV28 and TRBJ2-1; TRBD2 might be the D (6 bases). Germline assignment: CDR1 MDHEN and CDR2 SYDVKM. Deletions cut 6 bases from V and 0 bases from J, with 15 bases between. CDR3 length: 16 amino acids. For the CDR3, the DNA is TGTGCCAGCAGCTCAAGCGGGCCAAGCTCCTACAATGAGCAGTTCTTC. Its translation: CASSSSGPSSYNEQFF.

This chain connects TRBV2 to TRBJ2-3; 7 bases agree with TRBD2. There are 14 residues in the CDR3. J gave up 6 bases and V 5 bases, and 8 bases lay outside the gene matches. Looked up from germline, CDR1 is SNHLY and CDR2 is FYNNEI. The CDR3 coding sequence is TGTGCCAGCAGTTGGACTAGTCATGCGGATACGCAGTATTTT. Its protein product is CASSWTSHADTQYF.

The V gene is TRBV5-1, the J gene TRBJ1-1; 8 bases agree with TRBD1. CDR3 size: 16 residues. V shed 0 bases and J 1 base; nucleotides not matched to a gene: 5. Germline V lookup: CDR1 SGHRS, CDR2 YFSETQ. The CDR3 DNA is TGCGCCAGCAGCTTGGACAGGGGGATCAGGAACACTGAAGCTTTCTTT. Protein product: CASSLDRGIRNTEAFF.

The chain recombines TRBV4-3 with TRBJ2-2; perhaps TRBD2 as D (5 bases). V was trimmed by 1 base and J by 2 bases, leaving 14 bases between them. CDR3 length: 17 residues. From germline, CDR1 is LGHNA and CDR2 YSLEER. The CDR3 DNA reads as TGCGCCAGCAGCCAAGTGGACGTGCGGGTAAACACCGGGGAGCTGTTTTTT. Amino acids: CASSQVDVRVNTGELFF.

The rearrangement uses TRBV27 and TRBJ1-5, with a weak D call TRBD1 (5 bases). V was cut by 4 bases and J by 3 bases, with 13 bases left in between. The germline CDR1 and CDR2 sequences are MNHEY and SMNVEV (reference sequence). The CDR3 contains 15 residues. CDR3 bases: TGTGCCAGCAGTTCGAAATTCAGGGTCAATCAGCCCCAGCATTTT. Its protein is CASSSKFRVNQPQHF.

This chain links TRBV19 with TRBJ2-1, with a possible D match to TRBD1 (6 bases). Trimming shortened V by 1 base and J by 7 bases, and 11 bases separated the two germline ends. The CDR3 spans 14 residues. The germline gives CDR1 LNHDA, CDR2 SQIVND (reference sequence). CDR3 protein: CASSIVQGRNEQFF. The CDR3, as DNA: TGTGCCAGTAGTATAGTGCAGGGGCGAAATGAGCAGTTCTTC.

This clone was counted only a few times. Here the CDR3 reads CASSSLPTGEVSGYTF. As DNA, the CDR3 is TGTGCCAGCAGTTCCCTACCGACAGGGGAAGTGAGTGGCTACACCTTC. The rearrangement links TRBV6-5 to TRBJ1-2; TRBD1 matches 8 bases. Germline CDR1 is MNHEY and CDR2 is SVGAGI. J lost 7 bases, V lost 4 bases, and 14 bases had no gene match. The CDR3 length is 16 residues.

V and J are TRBV6-5 and TRBJ1-2; 7 bases are a match to TRBD1. V lost 5 bases, J lost 1 base, and 4 bases stayed unmatched. CDR3 length equals 14 residues. Germline lookup yields CDR1 MNHEY and CDR2 SVGAGI. CDR3 in amino acids: CASSRDSSNYGYTF. The CDR3 DNA reads as TGTGCCAGCAGTCGGGACAGTAGTAACTATGGCTACACCTTC.

The rearrangement links TRBV2 to TRBJ2-1, with D perhaps matching TRBD1 (6 bases). V was pared by 8 bases and J by 1 base, with 12 bases between. Germline lookup yields CDR1 SNHLY and CDR2 FYNNEI. This CDR3 has 14 residues. The chain's CDR3 is CASCLTGSYNEQFF. The DNA for the CDR3 is TGTGCCAGCTGCCTGACAGGTTCCTACAATGAGCAGTTCTTC.

This clone has only one observation. CDR3 DNA sequence: TGCGCCAGTAATCTAGCCGTGGGCACAGATACGCAGTATTTT. It is translated as CASNLAVGTDTQYF. This sequence joins TRBV5-1 and TRBJ2-3; D may be TRBD2 (5 bases). V lost 8 bases and J lost 1, with 14 bases in between. Germline values: CDR1 SGHRS, CDR2 YFSETQ. The CDR3 has 14 amino acids.

The chain has TRBV10-3 and TRBJ2-5; D perhaps matches TRBD2 (5 bases). V shed 0 bases and J shed 1 base, with 12 bases lying between them. The CDR3 sequence is 16 residues long. Germline-derived CDR1 and CDR2 are ENHRY and SYGVKD. CDR3 amino acids: CAISESRRGIQETQYF. The CDR3 nucleotides are TGTGCCATCAGTGAGTCTAGACGGGGAATCCAAGAGACCCAGTACTTC.